These 18 T cell receptor beta chains share one sample of origin, sequenced in a study of shared clonotypes between healthy human individuals. The table came from immunoSEQ multiplex PCR; TCRdb's copy has only in-frame clones and leaves some out. The table records approximately 1.5 million clones, around 98.5% of them present only once. The sequenced sample consisted of naive CD4+ T cells sorted from blood. Subset specified: CD45RA+ positively selected. These receptors came from a man under 40 in good health.

This chain links TRBV5-5 with TRBJ2-7, with 7 bases aligning to TRBD2. Germline assignment: CDR1 SGHKS and CDR2 YYEKEE (reference sequence). J lost 2 bases, V lost 0 bases, and 5 bases had no gene match. The CDR3 extends over 15 amino acids. The DNA of the CDR3 is TGTGCCAGCAGCTTGGCGGCTAGCGGTCCCTACGAGCAGTACTTC. This codes for CASSLAASGPYEQYF.

V usage is TRBV5-1 and J usage is TRBJ2-5, with D maybe TRBD1 (5 bases). Per germline, CDR1 SGHRS and CDR2 YFSETQ. The ends were cut back, 4 bases at V and 5 bases at J, with 15 bases in the middle. CDR3 length equals 14 residues. The CDR3 coding sequence is TGCGCCAGCAGCCCTGCAGGGTTCGGGGAGACCCAGTACTTC. This codes for CASSPAGFGETQYF.

The genes are TRBV11-2 and TRBJ1-1; D is undetermined. V was clipped by 2 bases and J by 8 bases, with 12 bases between them. The CDR3 contains 13 residues. Germline lookup yields CDR1 SGHAT and CDR2 FQNNGV. The CDR3 nucleotides read TGTGCCAGCAGCTTATCTCGCGGAAGAGAAGCTTTCTTT. Residues: CASSLSRGREAFF.

The chain uses TRBV19 and TRBJ2-7, with D hard to call. Trimming cost V 3 bases and J 1 base, with 10 bases left between them. In germline, CDR1 is LNHDA, CDR2 SQIVND (reference sequence). This CDR3 is 14 amino acids long. CDR3 loop: CASSMSAVSYEQYF. The DNA of the CDR3 is TGTGCCAGTAGTATGTCGGCGGTTTCCTACGAGCAGTACTTC.

Turning to this clone: This specimen includes other DNA sequences encoding the same CDR3. The rearrangement uses TRBV5-4 and TRBJ1-1, with a possible D match to TRBD1 (5 bases). V gave up 0 bases and J gave up 0 bases, with 9 bases separating them. The CDR3 has 15 residues. Germline V lookup: CDR1 SGHNT, CDR2 YYREEE (reference sequence). In DNA, the CDR3 is TGTGCCAGCAGCTTGGTAACAGGCATGAACACTGAAGCTTTCTTT. It codes for CASSLVTGMNTEAFF.

This sequence joins TRBV20-1 and TRBJ2-7, with D possibly matching TRBD2 (5 bases). CDR1 DFQATT and CDR2 SNEGSKA come from the germline V gene (reference sequence). This CDR3 spans 11 amino acids. V lost 6 bases and J lost 4, with 10 bases in between. The CDR3 region is CSATAGYEQYF. CDR3 coding DNA: TGCAGTGCCACGGCGGGTTACGAGCAGTACTTC.

This chain connects TRBV7-9 to TRBJ2-1; D perhaps matches TRBD1 (5 bases). Trimming took off 5 bases at V and 0 bases at J, with 17 bases between the two ends. The CDR3 totals 17 residues. Germline CDR1 is SEHNR and CDR2 is FQNEAQ (reference sequence). CDR3 bases: TGTGCCAGCAGCAATCGTAAGGGGCGGAGCTCCTACAATGAGCAGTTCTTC. This encodes CASSNRKGRSSYNEQFF.

The V call is TRBV5-1, the J call TRBJ2-3, with a weak D call TRBD2 (5 bases). Germline CDR1 is SGHRS and CDR2 is YFSETQ. The CDR3 extends over 15 amino acids. Trimming shortened V by 0 bases and J by 3 bases, and 11 bases separated the two germline ends. This CDR3 is CASSLDFEGTDTQYF. Written as DNA, the CDR3 is TGCGCCAGCAGCTTGGATTTCGAGGGAACAGATACGCAGTATTTT.

The rearrangement links TRBV14 to TRBJ2-2, with D tentatively TRBD1 (6 bases). Trimming left V 6 bases short and J 8 bases short, with 7 bases between. The CDR3 runs to 11 residues. Germline CDR1 is SGHDN and CDR2 is FVKESK. The CDR3 DNA sequence: TGTGCCAGCAGAGGACAGGGGGAGCTGTTTTTT. Protein sequence: CASRGQGELFF.

The chain recombines TRBV11-3 with TRBJ2-2; D is ambiguous. V was trimmed by 4 bases and J by 6 bases, leaving 15 bases between them. The CDR3 spans 15 residues. The germline V gene has CDR1 SGHNT and CDR2 YENEEA. This chain's CDR3 is CASSYMGFGPGELFF. For the CDR3, the DNA is TGTGCCAGCAGCTACATGGGGTTTGGGCCCGGGGAGCTGTTTTTT.

The chain has TRBV19 and TRBJ1-1, with D possibly TRBD1 on 5 matching bases. The CDR3 totals 15 residues. The germline V gene has CDR1 LNHDA and CDR2 SQIVND (reference sequence). The V gene lost 5 bases and the J gene lost 0 bases, with 13 bases spanning the gap. The CDR3 DNA reads as TGTGCCAGTAGTTTTAACACAGGAATGAACACTGAAGCTTTCTTT. Its protein product is CASSFNTGMNTEAFF.

With regard to this clone: Other nucleotide sequences from this sample produce the same CDR3. This rearrangement joins TRBV5-4 to TRBJ2-3; the D gene is possibly TRBD2 (6 bases). CDR3 length equals 15 residues. The V end was cut by 2 bases, the J end by 0 bases, with 10 bases between. Germline-derived CDR1 and CDR2 are SGHNT and YYREEE (reference sequence). The CDR3 spells CASSLPGLSTDTQYF. CDR3 DNA sequence: TGTGCCAGCAGCTTACCGGGACTGAGCACAGATACGCAGTATTTT.

For this clone: Other DNA sequences of this sample code for an identical CDR3. The gene calls are TRBV5-1 and TRBJ1-4; D possibly corresponds to TRBD1 (5 bases). CDR1 is SGHRS, CDR2 YFSETQ, per germline. CDR3 length: 15 residues. Trimming pared 4 bases from V and 0 bases from J, leaving 10 bases between. CDR3 residues: CASSLRGATNEKLFF. The CDR3 DNA reads as TGCGCCAGCAGCCTGAGGGGAGCAACTAATGAAAAACTGTTTTTT.

V gene TRBV5-1 combines with J gene TRBJ2-3, with D uncertain. From germline, CDR1 is SGHRS and CDR2 YFSETQ. The germline V and J ends were trimmed by 2 bases and 0 bases, with 7 bases remaining between them. This CDR3 contains 14 residues. The CDR3 DNA follows: TGCGCCAGCAGCTTCGATGGTAGCACAGATACGCAGTATTTT. Amino acids: CASSFDGSTDTQYF.

The V gene is TRBV7-8, the J gene TRBJ2-1; D not certain. Trimming pared 1 base from V and 6 bases from J, leaving 13 bases between. The CDR3 totals 15 residues. Looked up from germline, CDR1 is SGHVS and CDR2 is FQNEAQ. The CDR3 sequence is CASSLDSGAFNEQFF. CDR3 coding DNA: TGTGCCAGCAGCTTAGATTCCGGAGCGTTCAATGAGCAGTTCTTC.

J is TRBJ2-1 and V is TRBV4-3, with TRBD2 matching over 8 bases. The ends lost 0 bases at V and 3 bases at J; junction bases unmatched: 1. There are 15 residues in the CDR3. The V gene's germline CDR1 is LGHNA and CDR2 YSLEER. The CDR3 region is CASSQEGLDYNEQFF. DNA of the CDR3: TGCGCCAGCAGCCAAGAGGGACTAGACTACAATGAGCAGTTCTTC.

This chain connects TRBV7-9 to TRBJ1-1, with D possibly TRBD1 on 5 matching bases. This CDR3 is built from 13 residues. Germline V gene lookup returns CDR1 SEHNR and CDR2 FQNEAQ (reference sequence). Trimming cost V 1 base and J 4 bases, with 7 bases left between them. The CDR3 reads CASSLVGTTEAFF. The CDR3 DNA reads TGTGCCAGCAGCTTAGTAGGGACCACTGAAGCTTTCTTT.

V gene TRBV7-9 combines with J gene TRBJ2-4, with unresolved D. The CDR3 sequence is 14 residues long. Germline V gives CDR1 SEHNR, CDR2 FQNEAQ (reference sequence). V lost 5 bases to trimming and J lost 7 bases, with 15 bases between them. The CDR3 coding sequence is TGTGCCAGCAGCCGCGATCACGTTCGGAACATTCAGTACTTC. Translation: CASSRDHVRNIQYF.